The entry that follows covers one T cell receptor (beta chain) sequence. Its antigen is as yet unknown. The V gene's germline CDR1 is SGHAT and CDR2 FQNNGV. V was clipped by 5 bases and J by 2 bases; unmatched bases: 12. This CDR3 has 17 amino acids. This record belongs to a study of cytomegalovirus exposure and HLA in healthy donors. Healthy individuals who donated bone marrow served as the donors. PCR primers comprised 60 Vbeta and 13 Jbeta primers. Assay used: immunoSEQ multiplex PCR; TCRdb lists only in-frame clones, some missing. The sample includes fewer than 150,000 clones, 65% to 85% of them seen just once. Overall study findings and caveats: Later work showed greater clonal expansion in HLA-associated TCR beta chains than in equally common others. As was reported, the HLA-A and HLA-B alleles of most subjects were accurately predicted from TCR beta sequences. A later analysis showed TCR association rates differing by HLA locus, peaking at DRB1 and lowest at HLA-C.

The receptor's source is a man aged 50 to 60 in good health and CMV-seropositive. Sample: PBMCs. The J gene is TRBJ2-3, the V gene TRBV11-2; 8 bases are shared with TRBD1. CDR3 residues: CASSPAGMGQDTDTQYF. The CDR3 DNA reads as TGTGCCAGCAGCCCAGCAGGGATGGGACAGGACACAGATACGCAGTATTTT. The full variable domain, with the rest looked up from reference TRBV11-2 and TRBJ2-3, is EAGVAQSPRYKIIEKRQSVAFWCNPISGHATLYWYQQILGQGPKLLIQFQNNGVVDDSQLPKDRFSAERLKGVDSTLKIQPAKLEDSAVYLCASSPAGMGQDTDTQYFGPGTRLTVL.